The 13 T cell receptor beta chains below all came from one sample that was sequenced in a study of identifying expanded T cells in peripheral blood. Only in-frame clones appear in the TCRdb table, and some are missing; sequencing was by immunoSEQ multiplex PCR. This sample has about 83,000 clones, with approximately 90% found just once. Sample: blood. The receptors come from a person aged 18 to 70 in good health.

The J gene is TRBJ2-7, the V gene TRBV10-3, with 14 bases aligning to TRBD2. This CDR3 has 17 amino acids. In germline, CDR1 is ENHRY, CDR2 SYGVKD. Trimming took 3 bases from V and 2 from J; bases not matched to a gene: 6. The CDR3 sequence is CAISEKGLAGAPYEQYF. The CDR3 DNA follows: TGTGCCATCAGTGAAAAGGGACTAGCGGGAGCACCCTACGAGCAGTACTTC.

V usage is TRBV19 and J usage is TRBJ2-6; D uncertain. Per the germline V gene, CDR1 is LNHDA and CDR2 is SQIVND (reference sequence). V was pared by 3 bases and J by 0 bases, with 18 bases between. CDR3 length equals 19 residues. Written as DNA, the CDR3 is TGTGCCAGTAGTATGGAGTCTTTAATTCGGGCCTCTGGGGCCAACGTCCTGACTTTC. The encoded protein is CASSMESLIRASGANVLTF.

This chain connects TRBV7-2 to TRBJ2-1; 8 nucleotides align to TRBD2. Per germline, CDR1 SGHTA and CDR2 FQGNSA. The CDR3 is made up of 16 amino acids. V trimming: 3 bases; J trimming: 4 bases; junction bases outside the gene matches: 8. CDR3 residues: CASSLLPAGGYNEQFF. CDR3 bases: TGTGCCAGCAGCTTGCTACCGGCGGGGGGTTACAATGAGCAGTTCTTC. Drawing the rest from reference TRBV7-2 and TRBJ2-1, the complete variable domain is GAGVSQSPSNKVTEKGKDVELRCDPISGHTALYWYRQSLGQGLEFLIYFQGNSAPDKSGLPSDRFSAERTGGSVSTLTIQRTQQEDSAVYLCASSLLPAGGYNEQFFGPGTRLTVL.

This chain connects TRBV4-2 to TRBJ2-7, with TRBD2 matching 10 bases. CDR3 length equals 14 residues. Germline trimming cut 3 bases from V and 6 bases from J; bases unmatched to any gene: 5. Looked up from germline, CDR1 is LGHNA and CDR2 is YNFKEQ. The CDR3 region is CASSQLSGRAEQYF. CDR3 DNA sequence: TGTGCCAGCAGCCAGCTCAGCGGGAGGGCCGAGCAGTACTTC.

Only a few counts were recorded for this clone. The gene calls are TRBV25-1 and TRBJ2-7, with D possibly being TRBD2 (5 bases). This CDR3 has 11 residues. The ends were cut back, 10 bases at V and 3 bases at J, with 10 bases in the middle. From germline, CDR1 is MGHDK and CDR2 SYGVNS. For the CDR3, the DNA is TGTGCCACCCGACGGGGCTACGAGCAGTACTTC. It specifies CATRRGYEQYF.

The chain combines TRBV10-3 with TRBJ2-3; D perhaps matches TRBD1 (6 bases). V lost 0 bases and J 2 bases, leaving 12 bases between the germline ends. CDR1 is ENHRY and CDR2 is SYGVKD in the germline V gene. This CDR3 comprises 16 residues. The CDR3 DNA follows: TGTGCCATCAGTGAGTCACAGGGTCCTCTCACAGATACGCAGTATTTT. The encoded protein is CAISESQGPLTDTQYF.

The chain combines TRBV11-2 with TRBJ2-2; 8 nucleotides align to TRBD1. Germline V gives CDR1 SGHAT, CDR2 FQNNGV. J lost 4 bases, V lost 2 bases, and 9 bases had no gene match. The CDR3 consists of 17 residues. The CDR3 coding sequence is TGTGCCAGCAGCTTAACCTCCGGACAGGGCCGCACCGGGGAGCTGTTTTTT. Amino acids: CASSLTSGQGRTGELFF.

CDR3 coding DNA: TGTGCCAGCAGTTCCATTATGAACACTGAAGCTTTCTTT. Residues: CASSSIMNTEAFF. V gene TRBV27 combines with J gene TRBJ1-1, with unresolved D. Germline V gene lookup returns CDR1 MNHEY and CDR2 SMNVEV (reference sequence). Trimming took off 4 bases at V and 0 bases at J, with 6 bases between the two ends. The CDR3 contains 13 residues.

The chain combines TRBV6-1 with TRBJ2-5; D is unclear. Germline CDR1 reads MNHNS; CDR2 reads SASEGT. The CDR3 is 15 residues long. Deletions cut 0 bases from V and 4 bases from J, with 12 bases between. The CDR3 DNA is TGTGCCAGCAGTGAAGCGCTTCCTGGGTTAGAGACCCAGTACTTC. Encoded protein: CASSEALPGLETQYF.

J is TRBJ2-7 and V is TRBV29-1; TRBD2 matches at 11 bases. This CDR3 is built from 13 residues. The ends lost 5 bases at V and 3 bases at J; junction bases unmatched: 3. CDR1 and CDR2 from the germline V gene are SQVTM and ANQGSEA. CDR3 nucleotides: TGCAGCGTTCTCACTAGCGGGAGCTACGAGCAGTACTTC. It is translated as CSVLTSGSYEQYF.

The genes are TRBV30 and TRBJ1-2, with unresolved D. The V and J ends lost 3 bases and 4 bases respectively, with 15 bases between them. The germline V gene encodes CDR1 GTSNPN and CDR2 SVGIG (reference sequence). This CDR3 has 14 amino acids. The CDR3 protein is CAWRGTINSYGYTF. The CDR3 DNA is TGTGCCTGGAGGGGCACAATCAACTCCTATGGCTACACCTTC.

In this sample, this clone turned up once. V usage is TRBV2 and J usage is TRBJ1-4, with TRBD1 matching 9 bases. CDR1 is SNHLY, CDR2 FYNNEI, per germline. V dropped 7 bases and J dropped 5; count of bases not matched to a gene: 8. The CDR3 consists of 15 residues. DNA for the CDR3: TGTGCCAGCACTAAAGACAGGGGGTACAATGAAAAACTGTTTTTT. It specifies CASTKDRGYNEKLFF.

V is TRBV6-1 and J is TRBJ2-7; unclear D gene. The germline V gene encodes CDR1 MNHNS and CDR2 SASEGT. The CDR3 has 16 residues. V was trimmed by 1 base and J by 0 bases, leaving 13 bases between them. The DNA of the CDR3 is TGTGCCAGCAGTGAAGAATTGGGCAGTTACTCCTACGAGCAGTACTTC. Protein product: CASSEELGSYSYEQYF.